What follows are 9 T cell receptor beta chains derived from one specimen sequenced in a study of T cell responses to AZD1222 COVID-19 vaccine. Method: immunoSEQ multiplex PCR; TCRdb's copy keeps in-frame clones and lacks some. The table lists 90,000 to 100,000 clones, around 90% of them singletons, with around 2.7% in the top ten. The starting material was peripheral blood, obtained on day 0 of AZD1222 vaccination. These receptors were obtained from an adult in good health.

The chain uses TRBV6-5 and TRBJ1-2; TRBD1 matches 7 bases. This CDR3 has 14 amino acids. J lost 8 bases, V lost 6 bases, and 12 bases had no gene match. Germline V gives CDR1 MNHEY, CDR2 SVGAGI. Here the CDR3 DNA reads TGTGCCAGCAGGGAGGGCACAGGGGTCGGGGGCTACACCTTC. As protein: CASREGTGVGGYTF.

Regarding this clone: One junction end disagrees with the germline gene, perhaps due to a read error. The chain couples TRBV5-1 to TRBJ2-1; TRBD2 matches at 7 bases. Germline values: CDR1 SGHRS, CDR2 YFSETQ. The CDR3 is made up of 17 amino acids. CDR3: CASSSLRGGGRRNEQFF. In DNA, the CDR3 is TGTGCCAGCAGCTCTCTCCGCGGTGGCGGGAGAAGGAATGAGCAGTTCTTC.

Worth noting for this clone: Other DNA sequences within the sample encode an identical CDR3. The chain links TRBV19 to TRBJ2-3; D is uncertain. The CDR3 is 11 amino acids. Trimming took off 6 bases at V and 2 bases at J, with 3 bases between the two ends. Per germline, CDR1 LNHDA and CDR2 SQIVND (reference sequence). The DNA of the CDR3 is TGTGCCAGTAGCGCCACAGATACGCAGTATTTT. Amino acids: CASSATDTQYF.

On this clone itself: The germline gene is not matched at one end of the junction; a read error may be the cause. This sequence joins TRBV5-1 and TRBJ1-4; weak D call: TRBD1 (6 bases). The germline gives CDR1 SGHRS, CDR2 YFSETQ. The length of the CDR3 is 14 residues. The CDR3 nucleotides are TGTGCCAGCAGCTTAGGGGGGATGGATGAAAAACTGTTTTTT. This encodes CASSLGGMDEKLFF.

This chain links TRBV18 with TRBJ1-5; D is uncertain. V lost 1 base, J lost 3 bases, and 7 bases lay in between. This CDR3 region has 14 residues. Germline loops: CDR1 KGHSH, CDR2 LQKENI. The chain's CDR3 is CASSPQGNNQPQHF. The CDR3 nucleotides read TGTGCCAGCTCACCACAAGGGAACAATCAGCCCCAGCATTTT.

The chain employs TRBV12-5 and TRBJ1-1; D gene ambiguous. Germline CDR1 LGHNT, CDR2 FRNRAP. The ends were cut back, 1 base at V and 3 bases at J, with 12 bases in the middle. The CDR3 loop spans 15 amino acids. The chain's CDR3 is CASGLGGKTYTEAFF. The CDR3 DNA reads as TGTGCTAGTGGTTTGGGCGGTAAGACTTACACTGAAGCTTTCTTT.

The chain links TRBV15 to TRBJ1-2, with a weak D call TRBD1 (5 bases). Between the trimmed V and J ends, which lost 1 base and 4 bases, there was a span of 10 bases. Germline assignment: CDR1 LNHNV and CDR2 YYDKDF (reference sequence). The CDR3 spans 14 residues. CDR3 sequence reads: CATSRGQQGYGYTF. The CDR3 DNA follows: TGTGCCACCAGCAGAGGACAGCAGGGCTATGGCTACACCTTC.

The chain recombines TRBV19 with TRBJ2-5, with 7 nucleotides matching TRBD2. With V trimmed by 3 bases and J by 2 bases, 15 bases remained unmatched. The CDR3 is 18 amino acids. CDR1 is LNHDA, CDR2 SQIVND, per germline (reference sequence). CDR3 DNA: TGTGCCAGTAGTATGGTAGCGATGGCGGGAGTGGGGCAAGAGACCCAGTACTTC. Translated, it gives CASSMVAMAGVGQETQYF. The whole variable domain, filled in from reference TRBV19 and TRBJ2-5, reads DGGITQSPKYLFRKEGQNVTLSCEQNLNHDAMYWYRQDPGQGLRLIYYSQIVNDFQKGDIAEGYSVSREKKESFPLTVTSAQKNPTAFYLCASSMVAMAGVGQETQYFGPGTRLLVL.

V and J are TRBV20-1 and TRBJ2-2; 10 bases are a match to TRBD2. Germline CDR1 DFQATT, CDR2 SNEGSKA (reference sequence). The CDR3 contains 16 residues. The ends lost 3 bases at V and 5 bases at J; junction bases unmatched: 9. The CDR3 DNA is TGCAGTGCTAGTGCCAGCGGGAGGGCCGGGACCGGGGAGCTGTTTTTT. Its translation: CSASASGRAGTGELFF.